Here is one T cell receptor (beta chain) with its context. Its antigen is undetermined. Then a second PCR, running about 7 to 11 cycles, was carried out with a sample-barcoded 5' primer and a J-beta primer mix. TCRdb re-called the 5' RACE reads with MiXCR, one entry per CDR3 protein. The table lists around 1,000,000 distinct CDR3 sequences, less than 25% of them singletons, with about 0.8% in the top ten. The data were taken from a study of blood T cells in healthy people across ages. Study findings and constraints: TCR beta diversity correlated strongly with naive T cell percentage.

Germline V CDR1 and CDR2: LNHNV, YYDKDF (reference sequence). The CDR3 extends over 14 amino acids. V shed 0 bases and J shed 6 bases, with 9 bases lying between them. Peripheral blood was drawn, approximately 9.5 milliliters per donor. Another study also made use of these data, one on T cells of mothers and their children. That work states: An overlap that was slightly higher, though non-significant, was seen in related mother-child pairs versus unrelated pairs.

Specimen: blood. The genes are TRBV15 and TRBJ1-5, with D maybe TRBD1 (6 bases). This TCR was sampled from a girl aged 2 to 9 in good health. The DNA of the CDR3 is TGTGCCACCAGCAGAGATTGGGGGCCTCAGCCCCAGCATTTT. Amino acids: CATSRDWGPQPQHF.